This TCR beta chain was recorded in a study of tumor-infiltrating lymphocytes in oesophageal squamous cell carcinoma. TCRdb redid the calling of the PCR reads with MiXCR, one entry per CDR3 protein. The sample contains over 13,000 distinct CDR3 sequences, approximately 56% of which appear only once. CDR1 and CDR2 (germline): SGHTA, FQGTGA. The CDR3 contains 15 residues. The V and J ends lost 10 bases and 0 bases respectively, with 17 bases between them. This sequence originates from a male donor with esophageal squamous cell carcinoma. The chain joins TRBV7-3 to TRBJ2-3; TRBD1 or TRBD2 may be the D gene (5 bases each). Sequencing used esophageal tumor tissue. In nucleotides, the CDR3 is TGTGCCATCCCCCTGAGGGGACCAAGCACAGATACGCAGTATTTT. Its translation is CAIPLRGPSTDTQYF.